The clone carrying this T cell receptor beta chain was seen just once. While infection was still active, Seattle patients were enrolled and then followed longitudinally. The data were obtained in a study of blood T cell repertoires in COVID-19. Overall study context: Material from acute and convalescent COVID-19 was sourced from the United States, Italy and Spain.

Method: immunoSEQ multiplex PCR; TCRdb's copy keeps in-frame clones and lacks some. Altogether roughly 150,000 clones are present, roughly 91% being singletons, with the ten largest covering roughly 5%. The sequenced sample consisted of peripheral blood. The origin of this receptor is a man between 18 and 29 years old with COVID-19, enrolled during active disease.

The CDR3 coding sequence is TGCAGCGTTACGGGGAAAGGGAGCGAGCAGTACTTC. Translated, it gives CSVTGKGSEQYF. V gene TRBV29-1 combines with J gene TRBJ2-7; tentative D call: TRBD2 (5 bases). Germline V gives CDR1 SQVTM, CDR2 ANQGSEA. V was trimmed by 5 bases and J by 6 bases, leaving 14 bases between them. This CDR3 is 12 amino acids long.